This T cell receptor beta chain derives from a study of T cell repertoires in aging, cancer and after chemotherapy. CDR3 size: 15 residues. CDR1 is DFQATT and CDR2 is SNEGSKA in the germline V gene (reference sequence). Trimming at V came to 0 bases and at J to 9 bases, leaving 12 bases not matched to a gene. This clonotype was seen only a few times. Peripheral blood genomic DNA, not sorted cells or RNA, was the template. A mixed TRB-A/B primer pool amplified rearranged TRB by multiplex touch-down PCR. TCRdb recomputed calls from the multiplex PCR reads with MiXCR, one row per CDR3 protein. Here the sample spans around 13,000 distinct CDR3 sequences, over 25% being singletons.

The clonotype originates from a human donor in good health. The sequencing input was blood. This chain uses TRBV20-1 with TRBJ2-7; TRBD1 matches at 9 bases. This CDR3 reads CSARDPDRGREVQYF. Here the CDR3 DNA reads TGCAGTGCTAGAGATCCGGACAGGGGCCGAGAGGTGCAGTACTTC.